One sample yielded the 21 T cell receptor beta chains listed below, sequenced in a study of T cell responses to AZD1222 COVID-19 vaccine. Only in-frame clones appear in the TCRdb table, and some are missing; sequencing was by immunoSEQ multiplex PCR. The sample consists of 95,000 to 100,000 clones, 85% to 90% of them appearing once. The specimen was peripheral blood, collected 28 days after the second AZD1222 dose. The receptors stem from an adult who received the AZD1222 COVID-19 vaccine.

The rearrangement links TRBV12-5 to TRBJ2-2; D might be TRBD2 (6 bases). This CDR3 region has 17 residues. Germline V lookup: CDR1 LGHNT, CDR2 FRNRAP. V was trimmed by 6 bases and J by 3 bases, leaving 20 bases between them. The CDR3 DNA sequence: TGTGCTAGTGGCCCAGGACTATACCTTAACTACACCGGGGAGCTGTTTTTT. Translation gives CASGPGLYLNYTGELFF.

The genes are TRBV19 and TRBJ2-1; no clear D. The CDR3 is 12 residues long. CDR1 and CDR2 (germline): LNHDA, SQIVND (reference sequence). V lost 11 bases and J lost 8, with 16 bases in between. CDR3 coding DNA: TGTGCCGCTCAAGGGTTTGAGGATGAGCAGTTCTTC. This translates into CAAQGFEDEQFF.

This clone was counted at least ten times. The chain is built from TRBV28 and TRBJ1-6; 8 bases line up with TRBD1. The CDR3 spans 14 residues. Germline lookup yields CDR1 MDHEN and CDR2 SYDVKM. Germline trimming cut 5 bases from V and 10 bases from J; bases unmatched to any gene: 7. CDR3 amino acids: CASSPRTGRSPLHF. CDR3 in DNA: TGTGCCAGCAGTCCTCGGACAGGGCGGTCACCCCTCCACTTT.

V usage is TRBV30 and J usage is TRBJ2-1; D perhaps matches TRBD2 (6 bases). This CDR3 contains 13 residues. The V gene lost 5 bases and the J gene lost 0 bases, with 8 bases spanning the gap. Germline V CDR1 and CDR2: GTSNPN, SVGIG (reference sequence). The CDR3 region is CAWRGSSYNEQFF. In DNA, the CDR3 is TGTGCCTGGCGGGGGAGCTCCTACAATGAGCAGTTCTTC.

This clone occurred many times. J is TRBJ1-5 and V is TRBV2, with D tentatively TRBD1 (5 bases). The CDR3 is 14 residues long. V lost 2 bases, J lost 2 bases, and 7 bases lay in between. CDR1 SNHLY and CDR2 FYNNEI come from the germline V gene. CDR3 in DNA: TGTGCCAGCAGTGAACAACAGGGCAATCAGCCCCAGCATTTT. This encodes CASSEQQGNQPQHF.

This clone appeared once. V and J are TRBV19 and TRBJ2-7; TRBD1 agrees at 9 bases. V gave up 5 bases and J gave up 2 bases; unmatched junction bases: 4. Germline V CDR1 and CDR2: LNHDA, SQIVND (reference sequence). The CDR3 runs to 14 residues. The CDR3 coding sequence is TGTGCCAGTAGTCTCCGGACAGGGGCCTACGAGCAGTACTTC. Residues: CASSLRTGAYEQYF.

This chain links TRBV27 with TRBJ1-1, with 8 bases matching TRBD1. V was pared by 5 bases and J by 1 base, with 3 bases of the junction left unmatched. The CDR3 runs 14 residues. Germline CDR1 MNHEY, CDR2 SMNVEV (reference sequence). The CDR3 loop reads CASSRQGKNTEAFF. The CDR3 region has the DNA TGTGCCAGCAGTCGACAGGGGAAGAACACTGAAGCTTTCTTT.

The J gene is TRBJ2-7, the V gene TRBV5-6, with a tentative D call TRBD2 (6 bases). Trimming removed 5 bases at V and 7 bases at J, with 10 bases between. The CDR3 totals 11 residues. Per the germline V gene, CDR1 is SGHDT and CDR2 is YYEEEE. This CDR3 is CASRPGREQYF. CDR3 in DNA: TGTGCCAGCAGACCGGGGAGGGAGCAGTACTTC.

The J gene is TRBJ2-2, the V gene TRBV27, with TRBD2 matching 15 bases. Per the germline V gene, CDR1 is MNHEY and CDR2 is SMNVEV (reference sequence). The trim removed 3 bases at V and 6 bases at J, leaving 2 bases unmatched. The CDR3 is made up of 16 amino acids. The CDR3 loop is CASSFGLAGGPGELFF. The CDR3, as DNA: TGTGCCAGCAGTTTTGGACTAGCGGGAGGGCCCGGGGAGCTGTTTTTT.

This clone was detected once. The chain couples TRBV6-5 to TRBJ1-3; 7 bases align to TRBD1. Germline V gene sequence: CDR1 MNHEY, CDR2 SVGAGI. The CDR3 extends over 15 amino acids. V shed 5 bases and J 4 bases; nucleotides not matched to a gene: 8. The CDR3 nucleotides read TGTGCCAGCAGTCCCCAGGGGGTCACAGGAAACACCATATATTTT. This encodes CASSPQGVTGNTIYF.

Here the CDR3 reads CAWSGAGRQPQHF. Here the CDR3 DNA reads TGTGCCTGGAGTGGGGCTGGGCGTCAGCCCCAGCATTTT. The rearrangement uses TRBV30 and TRBJ1-5; D remains unclear. V was trimmed by 1 base and J by 6 bases, leaving 10 bases between them. Germline-derived CDR1 and CDR2 are GTSNPN and SVGIG (reference sequence). The CDR3 is made up of 13 amino acids.

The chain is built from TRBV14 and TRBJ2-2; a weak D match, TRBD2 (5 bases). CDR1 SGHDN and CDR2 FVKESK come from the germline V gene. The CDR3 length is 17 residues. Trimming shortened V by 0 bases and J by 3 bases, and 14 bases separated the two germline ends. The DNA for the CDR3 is TGTGCCAGCAGCCAAGATAGACTATCCCGTTACACCGGGGAGCTGTTTTTT. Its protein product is CASSQDRLSRYTGELFF.

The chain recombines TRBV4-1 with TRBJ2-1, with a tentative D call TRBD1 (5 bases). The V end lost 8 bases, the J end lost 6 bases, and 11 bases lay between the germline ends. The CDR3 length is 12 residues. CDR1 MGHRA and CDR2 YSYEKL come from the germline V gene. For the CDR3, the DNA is TGCGCCAGCCGTGGCAGGGTCAATGAGCAGTTCTTC. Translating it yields CASRGRVNEQFF.

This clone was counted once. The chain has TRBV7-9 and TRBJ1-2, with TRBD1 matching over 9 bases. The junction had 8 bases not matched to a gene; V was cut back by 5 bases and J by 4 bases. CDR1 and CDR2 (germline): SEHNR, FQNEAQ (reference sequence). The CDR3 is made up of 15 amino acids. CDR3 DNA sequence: TGTGCCAGCAGCCAGTCCGGGACAGGGACCTATGGCTACACCTTC. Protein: CASSQSGTGTYGYTF.

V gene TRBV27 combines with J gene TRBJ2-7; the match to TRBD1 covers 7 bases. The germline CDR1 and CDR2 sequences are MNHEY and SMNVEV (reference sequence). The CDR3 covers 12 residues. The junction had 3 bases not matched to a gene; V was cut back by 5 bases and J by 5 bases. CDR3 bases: TGTGCCAGCAGTGCACAGGGGAACGAGCAGTACTTC. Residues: CASSAQGNEQYF.

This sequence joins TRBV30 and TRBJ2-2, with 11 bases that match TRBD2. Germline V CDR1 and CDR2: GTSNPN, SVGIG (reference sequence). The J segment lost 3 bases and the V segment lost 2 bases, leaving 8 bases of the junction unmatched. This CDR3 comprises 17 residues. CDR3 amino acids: CAWSFLAGGLYTGELFF. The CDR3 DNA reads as TGTGCCTGGAGTTTCTTAGCGGGAGGGCTTTACACCGGGGAGCTGTTTTTT.

CDR3 loop: CASSTQGAVEKLFF. The CDR3 DNA follows: TGTGCCAGTAGTACACAGGGGGCGGTCGAAAAACTGTTTTTT. The chain uses TRBV19 and TRBJ1-4, with TRBD1 matching 9 bases. The CDR3 consists of 14 residues. CDR1 and CDR2 from the germline V gene are LNHDA and SQIVND (reference sequence). The J segment lost 8 bases and the V segment lost 4 bases, leaving 5 bases of the junction unmatched.

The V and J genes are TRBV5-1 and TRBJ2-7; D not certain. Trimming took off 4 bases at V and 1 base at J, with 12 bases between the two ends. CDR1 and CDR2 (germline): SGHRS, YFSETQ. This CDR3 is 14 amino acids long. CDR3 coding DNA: TGCGCCAGCAGCATGTCTCCAGGATCCTACGAGCAGTACTTC. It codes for CASSMSPGSYEQYF.

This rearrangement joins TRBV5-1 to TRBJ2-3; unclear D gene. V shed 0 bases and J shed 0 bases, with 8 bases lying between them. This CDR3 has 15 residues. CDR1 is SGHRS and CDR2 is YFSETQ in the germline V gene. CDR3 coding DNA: TGCGCCAGCAGCTTGGACGCGAGTAGCACAGATACGCAGTATTTT. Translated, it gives CASSLDASSTDTQYF.

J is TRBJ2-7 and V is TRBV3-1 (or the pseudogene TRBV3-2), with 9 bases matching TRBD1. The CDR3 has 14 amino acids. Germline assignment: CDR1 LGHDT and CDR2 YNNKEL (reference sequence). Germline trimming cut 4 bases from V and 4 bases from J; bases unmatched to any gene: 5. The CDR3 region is CASSRGQGRYEQYF. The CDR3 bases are TGTGCCAGCAGCCGTGGACAGGGGCGGTACGAGCAGTACTTC.

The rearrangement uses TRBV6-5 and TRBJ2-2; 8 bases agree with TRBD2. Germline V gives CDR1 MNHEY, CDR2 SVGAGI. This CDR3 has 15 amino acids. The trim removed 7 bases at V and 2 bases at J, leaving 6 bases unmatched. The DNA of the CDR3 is TGTGCCAGCAAGGCCCTAGCGGGTAACACCGGGGAGCTGTTTTTT. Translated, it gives CASKALAGNTGELFF.